A single sample is the source of the 20 T cell receptor beta chains below, sequenced in a study of ipilimumab plus nivolumab after autologous stem cell transplantation (dated by TCRdb to the early 2020s). Libraries were made using the immunoSEQ multiplex PCR assay. TCRdb obtained this table from immuneACCESS and retained in-frame rearrangements with V and J assigned. These tables miss some clones; where compared with another copy, unresolved V genes account for less than half of the shortfall, and the remainder is unexplained. The sample has fewer than 15,000 clones on record, around 74% of them singletons. The ten largest clones represent roughly a tenth of the sample. Sequenced material: PBMCs, taken in a trial of ipilimumab plus nivolumab as post-transplant consolidation. These receptors all come from a male donor with primary mediastinal lymphoma.

This clone was detected once. The J gene is TRBJ2-7, the V gene TRBV5-5, with D perhaps matching TRBD2 (5 bases). This CDR3 is 14 amino acids long. The V gene's germline CDR1 is SGHKS and CDR2 YYEKEE (reference sequence). The ends were cut back, 3 bases at V and 4 bases at J, with 14 bases in the middle. The CDR3, as DNA: TGTGCCAGCAGCTCCGGACTTTCCGCTTACGAGCAGTACTTC. Residues: CASSSGLSAYEQYF.

V usage is TRBV28 and J usage is TRBJ1-2, with unresolved D. The CDR3 length is 12 residues. In germline, CDR1 is MDHEN, CDR2 SYDVKM. Trimming removed 10 bases from V and 4 bases from J, with 13 bases in between. CDR3 DNA sequence: TGTGCCACCCTCCGGGCCCCCTATGGCTACACCTTC. Translating it yields CATLRAPYGYTF.

The sample holds a few counts of this clone. The chain employs TRBV6-5 and TRBJ2-3, with TRBD2 matching over 10 bases. The germline V gene has CDR1 MNHEY and CDR2 SVGAGI. There are 16 residues in the CDR3. The trim removed 0 bases at V and 2 bases at J, leaving 2 bases unmatched. CDR3 nucleotide sequence: TGTGCCAGCAGTTACTCAGCGGGGGGGTTCACAGATACGCAGTATTTT. Translated: CASSYSAGGFTDTQYF.

The chain joins TRBV7-9 to TRBJ2-3, with TRBD2 identical over 9 bases. J gave up 5 bases and V 5 bases, and 8 bases lay outside the gene matches. This CDR3 is built from 15 residues. Germline V gene data show CDR1 as SEHNR and CDR2 as FQNEAQ (reference sequence). The CDR3 sequence: CASSPGLAKGDTQYF. The CDR3 region has the DNA TGTGCCAGCAGCCCCGGACTAGCGAAGGGAGATACGCAGTATTTT.

The J gene is TRBJ2-5, the V gene TRBV5-8, with D perhaps TRBD1 (6 bases). The V gene's germline CDR1 is SGHTS and CDR2 YDEGEE. CDR3 length equals 13 residues. V gave up 2 bases and J gave up 4 bases, with 9 bases separating them. The CDR3 sequence is CASSFRGTETQYF. The CDR3, as DNA: TGTGCCAGCAGCTTCAGGGGAACAGAGACCCAGTACTTC. Variable domain in full (rest from reference TRBV5-8 and TRBJ2-5): EAGVTQSPTHLIKTRGQQATLRCSPISGHTSVYWYQQALGLGLQFLLWYDEGEERNRGNFPPRFSGRQFPNYSSELNVNALELEDSALYLCASSFRGTETQYFGPGTRLLVL.

The V and J genes are TRBV10-3 and TRBJ2-3; 8 bases match TRBD2. CDR3 length: 16 amino acids. The V gene's germline CDR1 is ENHRY and CDR2 SYGVKD. With 3 bases clipped from V and 4 bases from J, the junction kept 9 bases outside the gene matches. CDR3 bases: TGTGCCATCAGTGAACGAAGCGGGAGTGGCGCAGATACGCAGTATTTT. It translates to CAISERSGSGADTQYF.

CDR3 sequence reads: CASSESPLGANVLTF. CDR3 coding DNA: TGTGCCAGCAGTGAATCCCCTTTAGGGGCCAACGTCCTGACTTTC. This chain links TRBV25-1 with TRBJ2-6; D uncertain. The V and J ends lost 1 base and 4 bases respectively, with 8 bases between them. The germline V gene encodes CDR1 MGHDK and CDR2 SYGVNS. There are 15 residues in the CDR3.

V gene TRBV19 combines with J gene TRBJ2-6, with TRBD2 matching 8 bases. J was trimmed by 4 bases and V by 6 bases; bases with no gene match: 14. The CDR3 covers 18 residues. Germline V gene lookup returns CDR1 LNHDA and CDR2 SQIVND (reference sequence). CDR3 region: CASRSRSGRGSGANVLTF. Written as DNA, the CDR3 is TGTGCCAGTAGGTCACGGAGCGGGAGAGGCTCAGGGGCCAACGTCCTGACTTTC.

The chain employs TRBV4-1 and TRBJ2-5, with 8 bases aligning to TRBD1. The CDR3 contains 18 residues. V lost 5 bases and J lost 2; bases outside the gene matches: 16. CDR1 is MGHRA and CDR2 is YSYEKL in the germline V gene. CDR3 in DNA: TGCGCCAGCAGCTCTGGACAGGGCCAAGGGGGGCGGCAAGAGACCCAGTACTTC. It codes for CASSSGQGQGGRQETQYF.

The genes are TRBV6-5 and TRBJ1-2, with TRBD1 as a possible D gene (5 bases). The CDR3 consists of 15 residues. V lost 0 bases and J 1 base, leaving 9 bases between the germline ends. Germline V gene data show CDR1 as MNHEY and CDR2 as SVGAGI. This CDR3 reads CASSYSGRINYGYTF. CDR3 coding DNA: TGTGCCAGCAGTTACTCGGGGCGGATTAACTATGGCTACACCTTC.

The chain is built from TRBV6-4 and TRBJ1-1, with a weak D call TRBD1 (5 bases). The CDR3 has 14 residues. Germline assignment: CDR1 MRHNA and CDR2 SNTAGT. The V end was cut by 2 bases, the J end by 5 bases, with 12 bases between. CDR3 nucleotide sequence: TGTGCCAGCAGTGACAGTGACAGAGCGACTGAAGCTTTCTTT. This translates into CASSDSDRATEAFF.

J is TRBJ2-2 and V is TRBV5-1, with TRBD2 identical over 7 bases. The germline V gene encodes CDR1 SGHRS and CDR2 YFSETQ. J gave up 4 bases and V 1 base, and 7 bases lay outside the gene matches. The CDR3 spans 16 residues. The CDR3 DNA is TGCGCCAGCAGCTTGATGGTAGCGGGTACCACCGGGGAGCTGTTTTTT. It yields the protein CASSLMVAGTTGELFF.

The chain employs TRBV28 and TRBJ2-7, with 11 bases that match TRBD1. The CDR3 extends over 15 amino acids. The V segment lost 3 bases and the J segment 5 bases; nucleotides outside the gene matches: 6. The germline V gene encodes CDR1 MDHEN and CDR2 SYDVKM. CDR3 DNA: TGTGCCAGCAGTTTCGGTGGACAGGGGGCCGACGAGCAGTACTTC. Protein: CASSFGGQGADEQYF.

This clone occurred a few times. J is TRBJ1-1 and V is TRBV6-6; D not resolved. The germline V gene has CDR1 MNHNY and CDR2 SVGAGI (reference sequence). The CDR3 contains 10 residues. Trimming stripped 8 bases from V and 2 bases from J, with 3 bases between. The CDR3 loop is CASRNTEAFF. The CDR3 DNA follows: TGTGCCAGCCGCAACACTGAAGCTTTCTTT.

This clone appeared a single time. The chain is built from TRBV27 and TRBJ2-1, with 11 bases fitting TRBD2. The V gene end was trimmed by 5 bases and the J gene end by 16 bases; junction bases not matched to a gene: 10. The germline V gene encodes CDR1 MNHEY and CDR2 SMNVEV (reference sequence). CDR3 length: 13 residues. CDR3: CASSLRTSGSCFF. The CDR3 nucleotides read TGTGCCAGCAGTCTAAGAACTAGCGGGAGTTGTTTCTTC.

The chain uses TRBV6-5 and TRBJ1-1; D unclear. The CDR3 is made up of 14 amino acids. The germline V gene has CDR1 MNHEY and CDR2 SVGAGI. V gave up 7 bases and J gave up 0 bases, with 12 bases separating them. CDR3 residues: CASNPVHMNTEAFF. Written as DNA, the CDR3 is TGTGCCAGCAATCCGGTCCATATGAACACTGAAGCTTTCTTT.

This clone has a single count. The gene calls are TRBV5-1 and TRBJ2-1, with 14 positions matching TRBD2. CDR1 and CDR2 (germline): SGHRS, YFSETQ. The CDR3 contains 20 residues. With V trimmed by 1 base and J by 1 base, 10 bases remained unmatched. The CDR3 nucleotides are TGCGCCAGCAGCTTGAGTGGACTAGCGGGGGGCCGGGGTTCCTACAATGAGCAGTTCTTC. This translates into CASSLSGLAGGRGSYNEQFF.

The chain employs TRBV6-1 and TRBJ2-7, with D perhaps TRBD1 (5 bases). Trimming cost V 6 bases and J 4 bases, with 10 bases left between them. Germline V CDR1 and CDR2: MNHNS, SASEGT. CDR3 length: 12 residues. The DNA for the CDR3 is TGTGCCAGCAGGGCAGGGATGTACGAGCAGTACTTC. Translating it yields CASRAGMYEQYF.

This clone was counted a single time. V gene TRBV19 combines with J gene TRBJ1-5; weak D call: TRBD1 (5 bases). CDR3 size: 16 residues. Between the trimmed V and J ends, which lost 6 bases and 3 bases, there was a span of 18 bases. Germline values: CDR1 LNHDA, CDR2 SQIVND (reference sequence). CDR3 in DNA: TGTGCCAGTAGGACGAAAATTCAGGGCTTCAATCAGCCCCAGCATTTT. Amino acid sequence: CASRTKIQGFNQPQHF. Full variable domain (rest looked up from reference TRBV19 and TRBJ1-5): DGGITQSPKYLFRKEGQNVTLSCEQNLNHDAMYWYRQDPGQGLRLIYYSQIVNDFQKGDIAEGYSVSREKKESFPLTVTSAQKNPTAFYLCASRTKIQGFNQPQHFGDGTRLSIL.

The V call is TRBV9, the J call TRBJ1-1, with 7 bases identical to TRBD1. This CDR3 is 14 amino acids long. CDR1 is SGDLS, CDR2 YYNGEE, per germline. J was trimmed by 3 bases and V by 0 bases; bases with no gene match: 2. CDR3 coding DNA: TGTGCCAGCAGCGTAGGGCAGGGGGACACTGAAGCTTTCTTT. It translates to CASSVGQGDTEAFF.